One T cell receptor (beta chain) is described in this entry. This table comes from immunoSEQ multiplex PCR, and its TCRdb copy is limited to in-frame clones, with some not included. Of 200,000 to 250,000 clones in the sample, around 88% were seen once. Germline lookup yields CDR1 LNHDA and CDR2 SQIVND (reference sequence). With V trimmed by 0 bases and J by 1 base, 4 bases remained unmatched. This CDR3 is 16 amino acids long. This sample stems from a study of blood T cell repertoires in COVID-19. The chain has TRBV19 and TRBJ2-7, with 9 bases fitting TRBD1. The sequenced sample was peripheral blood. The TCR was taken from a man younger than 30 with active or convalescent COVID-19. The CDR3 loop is CASSIDSGTGSYEQYF. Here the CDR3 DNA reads TGTGCCAGTAGTATAGATTCGGGGACAGGGTCCTACGAGCAGTACTTC.